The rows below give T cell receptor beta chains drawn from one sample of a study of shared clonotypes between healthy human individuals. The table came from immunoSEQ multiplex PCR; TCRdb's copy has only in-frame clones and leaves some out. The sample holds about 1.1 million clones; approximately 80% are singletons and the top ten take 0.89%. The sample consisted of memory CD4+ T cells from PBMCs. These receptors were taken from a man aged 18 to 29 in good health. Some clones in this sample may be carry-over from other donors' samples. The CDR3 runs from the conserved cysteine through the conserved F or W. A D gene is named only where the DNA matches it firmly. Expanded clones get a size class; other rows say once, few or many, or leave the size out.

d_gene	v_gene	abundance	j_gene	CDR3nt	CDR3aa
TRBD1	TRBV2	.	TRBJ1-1	TGTGCCAGCAGGGCTCGGACAGGGAACACTGAAGCTTTCTTT	CASRARTGNTEAFF
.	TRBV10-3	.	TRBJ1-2	TGTGCCATCAGCTCGACAGCTAACTATGGCTACACCTTC	CAISSTANYGYTF
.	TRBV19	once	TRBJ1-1	TGTGCCAGTAAGATCAATACAGGGACCAACACTGAAGCTTTCTTT	CASKINTGTNTEAFF
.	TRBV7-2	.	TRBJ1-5	TGTGCCAGCAGCTTAGTAGGGAATCAGCCCCAGCATTTT	CASSLVGNQPQHF
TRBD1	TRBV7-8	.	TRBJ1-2	TGTGCCAGCAGCTTGGGACAGGGAGGCATTTATGGCTACACCTTC	CASSLGQGGIYGYTF
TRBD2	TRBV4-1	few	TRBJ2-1	TGCGCCAGCAGCCTAGCGGGTTTTACCTACAATGAGCAGTTCTTC	CASSLAGFTYNEQFF
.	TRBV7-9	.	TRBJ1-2	TGTGCCATCAGCTTAGGGGTCGACAGAAGCTATGGCTACACCTTC	CAISLGVDRSYGYTF
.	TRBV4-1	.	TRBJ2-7	TGCGCCAGCAGCCGAGAGACCGGGGGCGAGCAGTACTTC	CASSRETGGEQYF
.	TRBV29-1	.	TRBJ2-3	TGCAGCGTAACAGAGGCAGGGTCAGATACGCAGTATTTT	CSVTEAGSDTQYF
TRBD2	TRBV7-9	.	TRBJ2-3	TGTGCCAGCAGCTGGGGGAGCGGGAATACAGATACGCAGTATTTT	CASSWGSGNTDTQYF
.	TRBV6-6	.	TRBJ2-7	TGTGCCAGCAGTTACTCCCGACAAGCCTACGAGCAGTACTTC	CASSYSRQAYEQYF
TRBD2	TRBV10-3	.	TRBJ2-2	TGTGCCATCAGCAGACTAGCGGGAGGGCCGGGCACCGGGGAGCTGTTTTTT	CAISRLAGGPGTGELFF
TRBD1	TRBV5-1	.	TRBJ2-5	TGCGCCAGCAGCTTGGTACAGGGGAAGGAGACCCAGTACTTC	CASSLVQGKETQYF
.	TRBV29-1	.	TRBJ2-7	TGCAGCGTTGAACTTGCAGGGAGATACGAGCAGTACTTC	CSVELAGRYEQYF
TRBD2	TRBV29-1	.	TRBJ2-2	TGCAGCGTTGAGAAGACTAGCGGGAAGCCCGGGGAGCTGTTTTTT	CSVEKTSGKPGELFF
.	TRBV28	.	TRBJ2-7	TGTGCCAGCAGTTTGGGGGACGGGCGCTACGAGCAGTACTTC	CASSLGDGRYEQYF
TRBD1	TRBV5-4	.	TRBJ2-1	TGTGCCAGCAGCCTAGGACAGGGGTCCGGCTCCTACAATGAGCAGTTCTTC	CASSLGQGSGSYNEQFF
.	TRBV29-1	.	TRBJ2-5	TGCAGCCTGTTGGGACATTCAGAGACCCAGTACTTC	CSLLGHSETQYF
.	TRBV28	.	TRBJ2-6	TGTGCCAGCAGTCCGACAGGTTTTAGTTCTGGGGCCAACGTCCTGACTTTC	CASSPTGFSSGANVLTF
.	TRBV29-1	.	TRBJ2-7	TGCAGCGTGTTGACAGACTCCTACGAGCAGTACTTC	CSVLTDSYEQYF
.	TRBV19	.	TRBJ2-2	TGTGCCAGTACCAACACCGGGGAGCTGTTTTTT	CASTNTGELFF
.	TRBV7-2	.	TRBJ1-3	TGTGCCAGCAGCTTATGGGAGAGCTCTGGAAACACCATATATTTT	CASSLWESSGNTIYF
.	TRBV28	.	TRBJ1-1	TGTGCCAGCACCTCGACTGGCAGAGCTTTCTTT	CASTSTGRAFF
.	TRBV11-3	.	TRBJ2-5	TGTGCCAGCAGCTTTAACAGACAAGAGACCCAGTACTTC	CASSFNRQETQYF
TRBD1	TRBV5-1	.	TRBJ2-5	TGCGCCAGCAGCCCCGCCGGACAGGGGCGTCAAGAGACCCAGTACTTC	CASSPAGQGRQETQYF
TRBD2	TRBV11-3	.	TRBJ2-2	TGTGCCAGCAGCCCTCGGGGCGGGAGGGCCGGGGAGCTGTTTTTT	CASSPRGGRAGELFF
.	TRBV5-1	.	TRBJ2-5	TGCGCCAGCAGCCCCTCCGGGGCGAAAGGGCGAGAGACCCAGTACTTC	CASSPSGAKGRETQYF
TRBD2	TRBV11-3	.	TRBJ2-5	TGTGCCAGCAGCTTAGGGACTAGCGGGATTGGGGGGGAGACCCAGTACTTC	CASSLGTSGIGGETQYF
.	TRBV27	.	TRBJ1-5	TGTGCCAGCCAGAGGGGTCCCTATAGCAATCAGCCCCAGCATTTT	CASQRGPYSNQPQHF
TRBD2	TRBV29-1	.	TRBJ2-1	TGCAGCGTTGACAACACCGGGACTAGCGGGAGTTATGAGCAGTTCTTC	CSVDNTGTSGSYEQFF
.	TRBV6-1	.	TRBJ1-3	TGTGCCAGCAGTGATACTACAGGAGGAAACACCATATATTTT	CASSDTTGGNTIYF
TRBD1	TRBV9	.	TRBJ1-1	TGTGCCAGCAGTGCGGGACAGGGGGCAGGGTACACTGAAGCTTTCTTT	CASSAGQGAGYTEAFF
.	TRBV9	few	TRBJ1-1	TGTGCCAGCAGCGTAGACGGCTACACTGAAGCTTTCTTT	CASSVDGYTEAFF
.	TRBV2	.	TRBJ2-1	TGTGCCAGCAGTGGGGGTCGGGGCAATGAGCAGTTCTTC	CASSGGRGNEQFF
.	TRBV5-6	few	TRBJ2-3	TGTGCCAGCAGCCAAACAGGGATGGTATGGACAGATACGCAGTATTTT	CASSQTGMVWTDTQYF
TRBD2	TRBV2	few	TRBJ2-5	TGTGCCAGCAGGATCGGACTAGCGGGAGGGCTAGGACAAGAGACCCAGTACTTC	CASRIGLAGGLGQETQYF
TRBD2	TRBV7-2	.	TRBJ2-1	TGTGCCAGCAGCTTAGTAGCGGGAAGTTTCTCCTACAATGAGCAGTTCTTC	CASSLVAGSFSYNEQFF
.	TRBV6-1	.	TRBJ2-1	TGTGCCAGCAGAACCGACTACCGGGGGGCCAATGAGCAGTTCTTC	CASRTDYRGANEQFF
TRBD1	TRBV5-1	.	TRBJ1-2	TGCGCCAGCAGCTCTTCCGGGACAGGGAACTATGGCTACACCTTC	CASSSSGTGNYGYTF
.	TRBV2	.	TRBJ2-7	TGTGCCAGCAGTTGGGGCCAGCTTGAGGAGCAGTACTTC	CASSWGQLEEQYF
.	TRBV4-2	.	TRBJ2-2	TGTGCCAGCAGCCAAGATGGCACCGGGGAGCTGTTTTTT	CASSQDGTGELFF
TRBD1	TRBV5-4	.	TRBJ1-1	TGTGCCAGTCGACCCGACAGGGGGCGCGTCACTGAAGCTTTCTTT	CASRPDRGRVTEAFF
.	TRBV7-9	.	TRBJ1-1	TGTGCCAGCAGCCCCCCGGGTAGGGGGGACACTGAAGCTTTCTTT	CASSPPGRGDTEAFF
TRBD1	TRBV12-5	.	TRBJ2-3	TGTGCTAGTGGTTTGACCGGACAGGGAGGAGGGGATACGCAGTATTTT	CASGLTGQGGGDTQYF
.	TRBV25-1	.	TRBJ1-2	TGTGCCAGCAGTGGATACAGCTATGGCTACACCTTC	CASSGYSYGYTF
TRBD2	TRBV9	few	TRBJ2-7	TGTGCCAGCAGCTCGACGGGAGGGCCTATCTACGAGCAGTACTTC	CASSSTGGPIYEQYF
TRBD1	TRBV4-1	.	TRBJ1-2	TGCGCCAGCAGCCAAGTGGGACAGGGTCGGTATGGCTACACCTTC	CASSQVGQGRYGYTF
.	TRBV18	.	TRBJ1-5	TGTGCCAGCTCACTTAAAGGGGTACCCCAGCATTTT	CASSLKGVPQHF
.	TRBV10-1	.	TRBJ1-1	TGCGCCAGCAGTGATTTGGGGAACACTGAAGCTTTCTTT	CASSDLGNTEAFF
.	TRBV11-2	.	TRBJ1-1	TGTGCCAGCAGCTTATGGGGATCGAACACTGAAGCTTTCTTT	CASSLWGSNTEAFF
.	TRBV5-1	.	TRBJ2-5	TGCGCCAGCAGCCCAAAGGGCTCCCAAGAGACCCAGTACTTC	CASSPKGSQETQYF
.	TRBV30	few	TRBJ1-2	TGTGCCTGGCAACGAGGACTGACATCATATGGCTACACCTTC	CAWQRGLTSYGYTF
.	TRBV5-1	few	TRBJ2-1	TGCGCCAGCAGCTTGGAGGTCAACAATGAGCAGTTCTTC	CASSLEVNNEQFF
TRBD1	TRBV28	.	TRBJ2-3	TGTGCCAGCAGTAGACCCCCCGGGACAGGCAGGCAGTCGCAGTATTTT	CASSRPPGTGRQSQYF
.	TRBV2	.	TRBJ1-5	TGTGCCAGCTCAGTCCAGGGCAATCAGCCCCAGCATTTT	CASSVQGNQPQHF
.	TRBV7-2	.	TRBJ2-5	TGTGCCAGCAGCTTAGGGCTGCTCCAAGAGGGCCAGTACTTC	CASSLGLLQEGQYF